This T cell receptor (beta chain) came from a study of T cell repertoires in cytomegalovirus infection. TCRdb reprocessed the reads via MiXCR and lists one record per CDR3 protein. The repertoire has about 770,000 distinct CDR3 sequences, about 27% of them found once; the top ten carry approximately 14%. Concerning this clonotype: The antigen is not known.

The V and J ends lost 3 bases and 2 bases, in that order; junction bases with no gene match: 8. The CDR3 extends over 16 amino acids. CDR1 is SGHDN and CDR2 is FVKESK in the germline V gene. The source was cultured CD8+ T cells from PBMCs, collected from culture after CMV antigen stimulation. The chain couples TRBV14 to TRBJ1-1, with 8 bases matching TRBD1. This receptor was taken from a human donor in good health (CMV status not recorded). Some clones in this sample may be carry-over from other donors' samples. DNA for the CDR3: TGTGCCAGCAGCCACAAGGAGGACAGGGCCAACACTGAAGCTTTCTTT. As protein: CASSHKEDRANTEAFF.